This is a list of T cell receptor beta chains from one sample in a study of shared clonotypes between healthy human individuals. Profiled with immunoSEQ multiplex PCR; TCRdb holds only in-frame clones, not every one. The table lists over a million clones, under 80% of them singletons, with roughly 1.4% in the top ten. The specimen sequenced was memory CD4+ T cells sorted from blood. Receptor source: a man younger than 35 in good health. CDR3s include the opening cysteine and the closing phenylalanine or tryptophan. A D gene is named only where the DNA matches it firmly. Not every row has a clone size; where given, it reads once, few, many or a size class.

size,J,V,D,DNA,CDR3
few,TRBJ1-2,TRBV5-4,TRBD1,TGTGCCAGCAGCCCCCAGGGGGTCTATGGCTACACCTTC,CASSPQGVYGYTF
NA,TRBJ2-7,TRBV4-1,TRBD2,TGCGCCAGCAGCCCCCGATTACTAGCGGGGAACTCCTACGAGCAGTACTTC,CASSPRLLAGNSYEQYF
NA,TRBJ2-3,TRBV9,TRBD2,TGTGCCAGCAGCCCCCCCGGGACTAGCGGGAGTGGGGATACGCAGTATTTT,CASSPPGTSGSGDTQYF
NA,TRBJ2-5,TRBV5-1,NA,TGCGCCAGCAGCCTGTGGGGGCAGGGACGAGAGACCCAGTACTTC,CASSLWGQGRETQYF
NA,TRBJ1-4,TRBV25-1,NA,TGTGCCAGCAGTGAATCCGGCAGGGGAGTCCGGGGTGAAAAACTGTTTTTT,CASSESGRGVRGEKLFF
NA,TRBJ2-1,TRBV5-1,NA,TGCGCCAGCAGCCCCAGGGGGGACGAGCAGTTCTTC,CASSPRGDEQFF
NA,TRBJ2-2,TRBV5-1,NA,TGCGCCAGCAGCTTGTCCGGGTCAGGAGGAAAACACGGGGAGCTGTTTTTT,CASSLSGSGGKHGELFF
NA,TRBJ2-3,TRBV10-2,NA,TGCGCCAGCGAGGGTGCGGCTAGCACAGATACGCAGTATTTT,CASEGAASTDTQYF
NA,TRBJ2-1,TRBV2,NA,TGTGCCAGCAGTACGGGGTGGAATAGACAGTTTGAACAGTTCTTC,CASSTGWNRQFEQFF
NA,TRBJ1-4,TRBV11-2,TRBD1,TGTGCCAGCAGCTCGACAGGGTATGGGGTGGAAAAACTGTTTTTT,CASSSTGYGVEKLFF
NA,TRBJ2-1,TRBV2,NA,TGTGCCAGCAGAGCTTGGGACCTGGCTCAAACCTACAATGAGCAGTTCTTC,CASRAWDLAQTYNEQFF
NA,TRBJ2-7,TRBV10-3,TRBD1,TGTGCCAGTTGCCGGGGACAGCCCTACGAGCAGTACTTC,CASCRGQPYEQYF
NA,TRBJ2-7,TRBV30,TRBD1,TGTGCCTGGAACGTACAGGGGTACGAGCAGTACTTC,CAWNVQGYEQYF
NA,TRBJ1-2,TRBV9,NA,TGTGCCAGCAGCGTACAGGGGTTTTCTAGCTATGGCTACACCTTC,CASSVQGFSSYGYTF
NA,TRBJ1-1,TRBV7-9,TRBD1,TGTGCCAGCAGCCCTCCCCGGGACAGTAACACTGAAGCTTTCTTT,CASSPPRDSNTEAFF
NA,TRBJ1-5,TRBV18,NA,TGTGCCAGCTCACCACTAAACAGGTCCAATCAGCCCCAGCATTTT,CASSPLNRSNQPQHF
NA,TRBJ2-1,TRBV7-9,NA,TGTGCCACGGAGTTCTACAATGAGCAGTTCTTC,CATEFYNEQFF
NA,TRBJ1-2,TRBV10-3,NA,TGTGCCATCACATTTACCCCAGTGGAGGGCTACACCTTC,CAITFTPVEGYTF
NA,TRBJ1-1,TRBV5-4,TRBD1,TGTGCCAGCAGCTTATACGGACAGGGGGGAATGAACACTGAAGCTTTCTTT,CASSLYGQGGMNTEAFF
NA,TRBJ2-3,TRBV9,NA,TGTGCCAGCAGCCCCGCGGCCGGGTCATCAGATACGCAGTATTTT,CASSPAAGSSDTQYF
NA,TRBJ1-1,TRBV30,NA,TGTGCCTGGACTCAAAGGAGACTGAACACTGAAGCTTTCTTT,CAWTQRRLNTEAFF
NA,TRBJ2-2,TRBV6-5,NA,TGTGCCAGCAGTTACTCCAGTGGTCCCGGGGAGCTGTTTTTT,CASSYSSGPGELFF
NA,TRBJ2-7,TRBV5-4,TRBD1,TGTGCCAGCAGCGGGGGAAGACAGGGAAGGGACGAGCAGTACTTC,CASSGGRQGRDEQYF
NA,TRBJ1-6,TRBV28,NA,TGTGCCAGCAGTTTGGTTCAGGGTAATTCACCCCTCCACTTT,CASSLVQGNSPLHF
NA,TRBJ1-2,TRBV5-4,NA,TGTGCCAGCAGCTTGCTGGGAAACTATGGCTACACCTTC,CASSLLGNYGYTF
NA,TRBJ1-1,TRBV6-4,NA,TGTGCCAGCAGTGCCCTGGGACACTCTAACACTGAAGCTTTCTTT,CASSALGHSNTEAFF
NA,TRBJ1-1,TRBV30,NA,TGTGCCTGGACCCGGGACACGAACACTGAAGCTTTCTTT,CAWTRDTNTEAFF
NA,TRBJ2-7,TRBV11-3,TRBD1,TGTGCCAGCAGCCCACGACAGGGGAGCTCCTACGAGCAGTACTTC,CASSPRQGSSYEQYF
NA,TRBJ1-3,TRBV30,NA,TGTGCCTGGAGTGTACGGGCGTCCTCTGGAAACACCATATATTTT,CAWSVRASSGNTIYF
NA,TRBJ1-1,TRBV13,NA,TGTGCCAGCAGGTCCAAGGGTAGGGACACTGAAGCTTTCTTT,CASRSKGRDTEAFF
once,TRBJ2-2,TRBV7-3,NA,TGTGCCAGCGGGCAAGGGGCGAACACCGGGGAGCTGTTTTTT,CASGQGANTGELFF
once,TRBJ2-2,TRBV5-4,TRBD2,TGTGCCAGCAGCTTGGGGGCTAGCGGCATCACCGGGGAGCTGTTTTTT,CASSLGASGITGELFF
once,TRBJ1-3,TRBV9,NA,TGTGCCAGCAGCGTAGAAAGCACAGCCCACTCTGGAAACACCATATATTTT,CASSVESTAHSGNTIYF